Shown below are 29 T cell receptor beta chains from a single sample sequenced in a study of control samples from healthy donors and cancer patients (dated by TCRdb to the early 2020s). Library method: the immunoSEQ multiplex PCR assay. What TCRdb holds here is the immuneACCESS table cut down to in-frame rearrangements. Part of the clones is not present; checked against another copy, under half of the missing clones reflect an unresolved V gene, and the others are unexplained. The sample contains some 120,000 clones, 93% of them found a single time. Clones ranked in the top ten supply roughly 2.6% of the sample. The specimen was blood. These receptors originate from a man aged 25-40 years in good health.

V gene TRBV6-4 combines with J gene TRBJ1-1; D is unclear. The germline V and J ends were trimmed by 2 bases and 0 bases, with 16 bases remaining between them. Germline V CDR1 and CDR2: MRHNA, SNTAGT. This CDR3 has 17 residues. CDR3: CASSDTFTRSVNTEAFF. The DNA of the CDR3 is TGTGCCAGCAGTGACACATTTACTCGAAGTGTGAACACTGAAGCTTTCTTT.

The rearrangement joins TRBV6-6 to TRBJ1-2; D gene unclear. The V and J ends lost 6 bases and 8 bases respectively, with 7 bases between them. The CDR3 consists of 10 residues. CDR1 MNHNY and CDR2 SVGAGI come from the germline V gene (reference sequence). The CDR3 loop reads CASSLEGYTF. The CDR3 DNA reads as TGTGCCAGCAGCTTGGAGGGCTACACCTTC.

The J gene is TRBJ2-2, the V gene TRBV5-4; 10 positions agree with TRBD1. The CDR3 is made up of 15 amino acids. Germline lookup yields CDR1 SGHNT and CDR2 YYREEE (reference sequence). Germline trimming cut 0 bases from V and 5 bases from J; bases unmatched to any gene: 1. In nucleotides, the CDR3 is TGTGCCAGCAGCTTGGGGGGACAGGGGACCGGGGAGCTGTTTTTT. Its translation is CASSLGGQGTGELFF.

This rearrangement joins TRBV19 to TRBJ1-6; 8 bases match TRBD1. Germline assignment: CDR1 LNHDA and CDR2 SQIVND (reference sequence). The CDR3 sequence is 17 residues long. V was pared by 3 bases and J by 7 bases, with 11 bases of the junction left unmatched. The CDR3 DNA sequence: TGTGCCAGTAGTATTGGCCGGACAGGGACGAGGAATTCACCCCTCCACTTT. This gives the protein CASSIGRTGTRNSPLHF.

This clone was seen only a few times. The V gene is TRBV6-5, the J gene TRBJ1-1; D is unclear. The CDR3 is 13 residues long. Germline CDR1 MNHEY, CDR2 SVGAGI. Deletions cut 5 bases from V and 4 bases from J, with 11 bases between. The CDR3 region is CASSLDSATEAFF. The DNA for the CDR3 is TGTGCCAGCAGTCTCGACTCGGCCACTGAAGCTTTCTTT.

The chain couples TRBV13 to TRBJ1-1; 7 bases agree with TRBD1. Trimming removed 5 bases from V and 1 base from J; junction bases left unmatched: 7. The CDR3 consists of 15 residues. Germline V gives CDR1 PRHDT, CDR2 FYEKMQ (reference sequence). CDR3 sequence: CASSPSTGANTEAFF. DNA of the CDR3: TGTGCCAGCAGCCCGTCTACAGGGGCGAACACTGAAGCTTTCTTT.

The CDR3 DNA follows: TGTGCCAGCTCCCTCACCCCCACAGGGAACACCGGGGAGCTGTTTTTT. Protein product: CASSLTPTGNTGELFF. The rearrangement uses TRBV18 and TRBJ2-2, with D maybe TRBD1 (5 bases). This CDR3 is built from 16 residues. V was cut by 6 bases and J by 1 base, with 15 bases left in between. In germline, CDR1 is KGHSH, CDR2 LQKENI.

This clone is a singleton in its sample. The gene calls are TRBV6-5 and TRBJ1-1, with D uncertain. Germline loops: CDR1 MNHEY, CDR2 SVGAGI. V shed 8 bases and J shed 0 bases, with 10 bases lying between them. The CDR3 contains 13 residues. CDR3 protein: CASCREMNTEAFF. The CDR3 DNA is TGTGCCAGCTGTAGGGAAATGAACACTGAAGCTTTCTTT.

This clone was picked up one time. CDR3 loop: CASGALAVPGETQYF. CDR3 nucleotides: TGTGCCAGCGGGGCACTAGCGGTCCCAGGGGAGACCCAGTACTTC. The rearrangement joins TRBV18 to TRBJ2-5; TRBD2 agrees at 8 bases. This CDR3 has 15 residues. V was clipped by 8 bases and J by 5 bases; unmatched bases: 13. CDR1 KGHSH and CDR2 LQKENI come from the germline V gene.

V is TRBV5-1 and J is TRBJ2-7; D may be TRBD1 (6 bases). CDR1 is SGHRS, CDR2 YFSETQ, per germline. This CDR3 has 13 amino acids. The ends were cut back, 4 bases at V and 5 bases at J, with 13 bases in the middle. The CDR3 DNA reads TGCGCCAGCAGCCCAGGGGTAAGCCACGAGCAGTACTTC. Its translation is CASSPGVSHEQYF.

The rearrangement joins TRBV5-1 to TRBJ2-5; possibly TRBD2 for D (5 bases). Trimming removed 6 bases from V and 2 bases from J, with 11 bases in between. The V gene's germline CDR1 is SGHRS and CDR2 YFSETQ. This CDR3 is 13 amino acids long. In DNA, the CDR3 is TGCGCCAGCACGGAGCGGAGTCAAGAGACCCAGTACTTC. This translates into CASTERSQETQYF.

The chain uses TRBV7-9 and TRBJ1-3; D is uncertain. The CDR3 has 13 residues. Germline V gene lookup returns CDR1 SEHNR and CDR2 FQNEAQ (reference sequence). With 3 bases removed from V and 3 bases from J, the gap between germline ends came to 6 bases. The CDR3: CASSFIYGNTIYF. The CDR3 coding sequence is TGTGCCAGCAGCTTTATCTATGGAAACACCATATATTTT.

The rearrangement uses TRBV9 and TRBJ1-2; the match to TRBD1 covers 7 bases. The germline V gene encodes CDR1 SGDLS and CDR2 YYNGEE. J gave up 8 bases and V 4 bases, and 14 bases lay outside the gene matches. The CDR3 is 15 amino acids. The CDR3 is CASSLNTGADRGYTF. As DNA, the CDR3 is TGTGCCAGCAGCCTTAACACAGGGGCGGACAGGGGCTACACCTTC.

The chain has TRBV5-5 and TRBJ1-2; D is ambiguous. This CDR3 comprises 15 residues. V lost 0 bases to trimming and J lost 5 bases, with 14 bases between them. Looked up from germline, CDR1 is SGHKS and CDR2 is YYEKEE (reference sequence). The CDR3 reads CASSLDRGPAYGYTF. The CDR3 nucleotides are TGTGCCAGCAGCTTGGATCGTGGTCCTGCATATGGCTACACCTTC.

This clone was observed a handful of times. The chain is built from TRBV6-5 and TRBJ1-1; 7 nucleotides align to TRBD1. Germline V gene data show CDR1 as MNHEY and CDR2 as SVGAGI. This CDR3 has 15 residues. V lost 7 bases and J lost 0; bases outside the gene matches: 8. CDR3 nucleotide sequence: TGTGCCAGCATTAGACAGGGTTCCCTGAACACTGAAGCTTTCTTT. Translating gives CASIRQGSLNTEAFF.

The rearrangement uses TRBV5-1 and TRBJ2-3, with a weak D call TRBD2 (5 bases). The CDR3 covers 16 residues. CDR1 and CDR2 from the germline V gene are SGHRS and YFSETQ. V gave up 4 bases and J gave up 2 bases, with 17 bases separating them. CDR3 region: CASSEIPGILTDTQYF. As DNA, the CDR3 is TGCGCCAGCAGCGAAATCCCCGGGATCCTCACAGATACGCAGTATTTT.

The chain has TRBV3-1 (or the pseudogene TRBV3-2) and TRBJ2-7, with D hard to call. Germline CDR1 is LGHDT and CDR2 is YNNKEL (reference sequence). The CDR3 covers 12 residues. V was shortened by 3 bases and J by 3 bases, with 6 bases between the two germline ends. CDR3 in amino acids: CASSQASYEQYF. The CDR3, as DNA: TGTGCCAGCAGCCAGGCGAGCTACGAGCAGTACTTC.

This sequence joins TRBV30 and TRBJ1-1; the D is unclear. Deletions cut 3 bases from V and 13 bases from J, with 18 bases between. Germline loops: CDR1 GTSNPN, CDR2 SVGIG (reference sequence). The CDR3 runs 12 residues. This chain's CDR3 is CAWSPGPTDRFF. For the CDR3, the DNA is TGTGCCTGGAGCCCCGGCCCTACAGACCGTTTCTTT.

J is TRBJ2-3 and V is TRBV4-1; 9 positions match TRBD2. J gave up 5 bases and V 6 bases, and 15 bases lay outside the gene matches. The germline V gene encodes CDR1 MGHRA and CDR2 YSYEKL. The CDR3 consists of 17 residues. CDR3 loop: CASSLMRGGLVGDTQYF. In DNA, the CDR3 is TGCGCCAGCAGTCTTATGCGGGGGGGCCTCGTCGGAGATACGCAGTATTTT.

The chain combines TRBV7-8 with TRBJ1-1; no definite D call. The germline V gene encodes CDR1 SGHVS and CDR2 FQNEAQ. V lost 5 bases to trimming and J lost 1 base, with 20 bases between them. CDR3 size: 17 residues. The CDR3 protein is CASSPWTSRRSNTEAFF. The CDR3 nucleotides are TGTGCCAGCAGCCCGTGGACCTCCCGAAGATCGAACACTGAAGCTTTCTTT. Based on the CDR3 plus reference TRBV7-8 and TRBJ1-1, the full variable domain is GAGVSQSPRYKVAKRGQDVALRCDPISGHVSLFWYQQALGQGPEFLTYFQNEAQLDKSGLPSDRFFAERPEGSVSTLKIQRTQQEDSAVYLCASSPWTSRRSNTEAFFGQGTRLTVV.

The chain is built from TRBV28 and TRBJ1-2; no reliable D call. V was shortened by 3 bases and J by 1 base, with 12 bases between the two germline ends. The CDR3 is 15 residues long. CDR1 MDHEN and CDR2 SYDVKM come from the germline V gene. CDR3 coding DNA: TGTGCCAGCAGTTTGAGAGAGGGAAGTAACTATGGCTACACCTTC. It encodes CASSLREGSNYGYTF.

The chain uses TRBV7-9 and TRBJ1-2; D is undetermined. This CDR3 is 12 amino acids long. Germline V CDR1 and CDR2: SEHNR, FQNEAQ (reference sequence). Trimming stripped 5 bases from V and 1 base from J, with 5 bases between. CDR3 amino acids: CASSRDNYGYTF. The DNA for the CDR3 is TGTGCCAGCAGCCGAGATAACTATGGCTACACCTTC.

The CDR3, as DNA: TGTGCCAGCAGCGTAGTTGCCGGCTTTGGCGCCCCAGATACGCAGTATTTT. Translation: CASSVVAGFGAPDTQYF. V usage is TRBV9 and J usage is TRBJ2-3; D uncertain. The V end lost 0 bases, the J end lost 4 bases, and 18 bases lay between the germline ends. CDR3 length: 17 residues. From germline, CDR1 is SGDLS and CDR2 YYNGEE.

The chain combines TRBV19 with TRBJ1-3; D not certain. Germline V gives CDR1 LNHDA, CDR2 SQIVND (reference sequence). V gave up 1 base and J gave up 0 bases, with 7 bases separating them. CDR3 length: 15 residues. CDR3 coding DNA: TGTGCCAGTAGTATAGGTGGAGCCTCTGGAAACACCATATATTTT. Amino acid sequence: CASSIGGASGNTIYF.

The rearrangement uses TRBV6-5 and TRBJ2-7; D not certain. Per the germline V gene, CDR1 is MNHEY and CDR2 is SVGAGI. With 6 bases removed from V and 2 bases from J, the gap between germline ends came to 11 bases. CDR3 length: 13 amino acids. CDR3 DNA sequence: TGTGCCAGCAGGTTCCAAGTCCCCTACGAGCAGTACGTC. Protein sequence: CASRFQVPYEQYV.

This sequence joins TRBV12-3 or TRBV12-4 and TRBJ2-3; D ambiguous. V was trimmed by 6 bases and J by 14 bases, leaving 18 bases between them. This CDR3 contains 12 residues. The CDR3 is CASSLNAGSSYF. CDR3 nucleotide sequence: TGTGCCAGCAGCCTGAACGCCGGGTCTTCGTATTTT.

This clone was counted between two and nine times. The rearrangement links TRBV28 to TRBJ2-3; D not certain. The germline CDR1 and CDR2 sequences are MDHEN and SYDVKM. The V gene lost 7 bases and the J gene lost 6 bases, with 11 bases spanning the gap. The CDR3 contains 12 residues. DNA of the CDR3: TGTGCCAGCAACTGGATGGCCGATACGCAGTATTTT. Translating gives CASNWMADTQYF. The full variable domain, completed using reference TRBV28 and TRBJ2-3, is DVKVTQSSRYLVKRTGEKVFLECVQDMDHENMFWYRQDPGLGLRLIYFSYDVKMKEKGDIPEGYSVSREKKERFSLILESASTNQTSMYLCASNWMADTQYFGPGTRLTVL.

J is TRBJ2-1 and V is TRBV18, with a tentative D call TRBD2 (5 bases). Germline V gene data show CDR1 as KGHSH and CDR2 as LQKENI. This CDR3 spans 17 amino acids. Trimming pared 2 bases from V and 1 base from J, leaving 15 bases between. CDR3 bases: TGTGCCAGCTCACCAGGGGTCGGGGTAGGGTCCTACAATGAGCAGTTCTTC. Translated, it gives CASSPGVGVGSYNEQFF.

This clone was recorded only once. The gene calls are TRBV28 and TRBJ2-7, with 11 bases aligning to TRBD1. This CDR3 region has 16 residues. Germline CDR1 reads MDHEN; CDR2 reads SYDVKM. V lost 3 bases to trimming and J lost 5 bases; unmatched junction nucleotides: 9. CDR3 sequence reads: CASSFSSGQGVHEQYF. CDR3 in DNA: TGTGCCAGCAGTTTTAGTTCGGGACAGGGGGTCCACGAGCAGTACTTC.